The clone carrying this T cell receptor beta chain was seen a few times. Its specificity is not known. These data come from a study of T cells in Graves' hyperthyroidism and ophthalmopathy. Across the study: Sampling of peripheral blood happened at initial diagnosis, prior to any treatment. Findings of the study overall: Model output signaled ophthalmopathy a median roughly 6.5 months ahead of onset. Blood samples included most of the expanded thyroid clonotypes exceeding 0.001.

The PBMCs were sourced from fresh peripheral blood (around 9.3 ml). Amplified regions were TCR beta CDR3 sequences from RNA transcripts. During a first-round RT-PCR of the TCR CDR3, the HTBI primer set was used. TCRdb redid the calling of the multiplex PCR reads with MiXCR, one entry per CDR3 protein. Of about 210,000 distinct CDR3 sequences detected, roughly a sixth appear once; the ten largest clones hold 50%. Trimming pared 0 bases from V and 3 bases from J, leaving 18 bases between. CDR3 size: 17 residues. Germline CDR1 and CDR2: LGHNT and FRNRAP. The origin of this receptor is a man in his fifties with Graves' hyperthyroidism. The V call is TRBV12-5, the J call TRBJ2-7; D might be TRBD1 (6 bases). The sequenced material came from blood. CDR3 coding DNA: TGTGCTAGTGGTTTGGTATCTTTCGTGCCAGGGGACTACGAGCAGTACTTC. As protein: CASGLVSFVPGDYEQYF.